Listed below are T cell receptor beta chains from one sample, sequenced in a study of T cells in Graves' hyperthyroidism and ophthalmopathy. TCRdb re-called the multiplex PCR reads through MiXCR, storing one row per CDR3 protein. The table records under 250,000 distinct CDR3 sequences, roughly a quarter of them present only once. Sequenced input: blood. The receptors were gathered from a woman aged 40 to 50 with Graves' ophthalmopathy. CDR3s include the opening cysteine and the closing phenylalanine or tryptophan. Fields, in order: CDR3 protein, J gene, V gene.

cdr3_aa: CASSQTGGSQETQYF
j_call: TRBJ2-5
v_call: TRBV2

cdr3_aa: CAWRPGSNYGYTF
j_call: TRBJ1-2
v_call: TRBV30

cdr3_aa: CSAPNGGSRETQYF
j_call: TRBJ2-5
v_call: TRBV20-1

cdr3_aa: CSVEDPAARTGELFF
j_call: TRBJ2-2
v_call: TRBV29-1

cdr3_aa: CASSKARGTSTYEQYF
j_call: TRBJ2-7
v_call: TRBV12-3/TRBV12-4

cdr3_aa: CAWTGGMNTEAFF
j_call: TRBJ1-1
v_call: TRBV30

cdr3_aa: CASSDLGLGYEQYF
j_call: TRBJ2-7
v_call: TRBV6-1

cdr3_aa: CASSSLLDGDEQYF
j_call: TRBJ2-7
v_call: TRBV18

cdr3_aa: CASGTGAGNTIYF
j_call: TRBJ1-3
v_call: TRBV25-1

cdr3_aa: CATSETTGRKTQYF
j_call: TRBJ2-5
v_call: TRBV24-1

cdr3_aa: CASTPGSGKNIQYF
j_call: TRBJ2-4
v_call: TRBV6-1

cdr3_aa: CASSSQPGNTIYF
j_call: TRBJ1-3
v_call: TRBV7-3

cdr3_aa: CASSFRDPGGEQYF
j_call: TRBJ2-7
v_call: TRBV27

cdr3_aa: CASSQEVWTNEETQYF
j_call: TRBJ2-5
v_call: TRBV12-3/TRBV12-4

cdr3_aa: CASSLFAHTDTQYF
j_call: TRBJ2-3
v_call: TRBV28

cdr3_aa: CSARFRSENTGELFF
j_call: TRBJ2-2
v_call: TRBV20-1

cdr3_aa: CASSLDVGEQYF
j_call: TRBJ2-7
v_call: TRBV9

cdr3_aa: CASRHSGASSYEQYF
j_call: TRBJ2-7
v_call: TRBV28

cdr3_aa: CSARMFTRNQYGYTF
j_call: TRBJ1-2
v_call: TRBV20-1

cdr3_aa: CATSDSRRGNYGYTF
j_call: TRBJ1-2
v_call: TRBV24-1

cdr3_aa: CASSIGGLLFAEAFF
j_call: TRBJ1-1
v_call: TRBV28

cdr3_aa: CASYDHLTEAFF
j_call: TRBJ1-1
v_call: TRBV6-1

cdr3_aa: CAWRAGTSGSYEQYF
j_call: TRBJ2-7
v_call: TRBV30

cdr3_aa: CSAREMGLGETQYF
j_call: TRBJ2-5
v_call: TRBV20-1

cdr3_aa: CASSSERQTNYGYTF
j_call: TRBJ1-2
v_call: TRBV6-1

cdr3_aa: CASSSASQPQHF
j_call: TRBJ1-5
v_call: TRBV27

cdr3_aa: CASSREGEAFF
j_call: TRBJ1-1
v_call: TRBV6-1

cdr3_aa: CASSENSPNGQPQHF
j_call: TRBJ1-5
v_call: TRBV2

cdr3_aa: CASSLGAANTGELFF
j_call: TRBJ2-2
v_call: TRBV7-8

cdr3_aa: CASSLIVGRRSGYIF
j_call: TRBJ1-2
v_call: TRBV28

cdr3_aa: CASSFEWDTYEQYF
j_call: TRBJ2-7
v_call: TRBV28

cdr3_aa: CASSQDPPRGFMNTEAFF
j_call: TRBJ1-1
v_call: TRBV5-1

cdr3_aa: CASSFKPGGELFF
j_call: TRBJ2-2
v_call: TRBV12-3/TRBV12-4

cdr3_aa: CASSEWKTGQETQYF
j_call: TRBJ2-5
v_call: TRBV12-3/TRBV12-4

cdr3_aa: CASDGPNYEQYF
j_call: TRBJ2-7
v_call: TRBV19

cdr3_aa: CASSLAHGAYEQYF
j_call: TRBJ2-7
v_call: TRBV11-1

cdr3_aa: CASSFGNIQYFGAGTGSYEQYF
j_call: TRBJ2-7
v_call: TRBV12-3/TRBV12-4

cdr3_aa: CASSLSWLSETQYF
j_call: TRBJ2-5
v_call: TRBV12-3/TRBV12-4

cdr3_aa: CASSPPSGSGEQYF
j_call: TRBJ2-7
v_call: TRBV18

cdr3_aa: CSASHELGEQYF
j_call: TRBJ2-7
v_call: TRBV20-1

cdr3_aa: CASSNLAGVETQYF
j_call: TRBJ2-5
v_call: TRBV5-6

cdr3_aa: CASSFNRNTEAFF
j_call: TRBJ1-1
v_call: TRBV28

cdr3_aa: CASSQLDSPRVGYTF
j_call: TRBJ1-2
v_call: TRBV6-1

cdr3_aa: CASSFSGGYEQYF
j_call: TRBJ2-7
v_call: TRBV28

cdr3_aa: CASRTTGGTEAFF
j_call: TRBJ1-1
v_call: TRBV7-8

cdr3_aa: CASRPPGASGDQETQYF
j_call: TRBJ2-5
v_call: TRBV6-1

cdr3_aa: CAWTELRAGYGYIF
j_call: TRBJ1-2
v_call: TRBV30

cdr3_aa: CASSPTMAGELFF
j_call: TRBJ2-2
v_call: TRBV27

cdr3_aa: CASSRTLAGISYEQYF
j_call: TRBJ2-7
v_call: TRBV6-5

cdr3_aa: CASSLEGGWTGELFF
j_call: TRBJ2-2
v_call: TRBV11-2

cdr3_aa: CASSVGAANTEAFF
j_call: TRBJ1-1
v_call: TRBV9

cdr3_aa: CAWSVDRVDSPLHF
j_call: TRBJ1-6
v_call: TRBV30

cdr3_aa: CASSPRGGDQETQYF
j_call: TRBJ2-5
v_call: TRBV5-1

cdr3_aa: CSVAWTVLSEQYF
j_call: TRBJ2-7
v_call: TRBV29-1

cdr3_aa: CSVEPGGANTEAFF
j_call: TRBJ1-1
v_call: TRBV29-1